These T cell receptor beta chains were read from a single sample in a study of shared clonotypes between healthy human individuals. Profiling relied on immunoSEQ multiplex PCR, and the TCRdb table lists in-frame clones only, not all of them. The table has more than 400,000 clones, over 75% seen once. Sequenced: PBMCs. Every receptor here comes from a woman in her 40s in good health. Some clones in this sample may be carry-over from other donors' samples. CDR3s include the opening cysteine and the closing phenylalanine or tryptophan. Fields, in order: J gene, clone size, D gene, V gene, CDR3 DNA, CDR3 protein. D genes are given only for firm matches. Expanded clones get a size class; other rows say once, few or many, or leave the size out.

>TRBJ2-3|.|.|TRBV2
TGTGCCAGCAGTGAGGGCTACAACACAGATACGCAGTATTTT
CASSEGYNTDTQYF
>TRBJ2-7|.|TRBD1|TRBV5-1
TGCGCCAGCAAGCGGACAGGGGCCTACGAGCAGTACTTC
CASKRTGAYEQYF
>TRBJ2-7|.|.|TRBV28
TGTGCCAGCAGTTTATATCCTGGCCCCTACGAGCAGTACTTC
CASSLYPGPYEQYF
>TRBJ1-3|.|.|TRBV7-9
TGTGCCAGCAGCTTAGCGTCAGGAATCTCTGGAAACACCATATATTTT
CASSLASGISGNTIYF
>TRBJ1-5|once|.|TRBV30
TGTGCCTGGAGAGACTCGGACCTCAATCAGCCCCAGCATTTT
CAWRDSDLNQPQHF
>TRBJ2-1|once|.|TRBV5-1
TGCGCCAGCAGCTTGGTCCACAATGAGCAGTTCTTC
CASSLVHNEQFF
>TRBJ2-7|.|.|TRBV19
TGTGCCAGTAGTATGGCGGGGGCTTCCAGCGGGGAGCAGTACTTC
CASSMAGASSGEQYF
>TRBJ2-1|once|TRBD1|TRBV29-1
TGCAGCGTGCAACGGGACAGGGCCTACAATGAGCAGTTCTTC
CSVQRDRAYNEQFF
>TRBJ2-3|few|TRBD2|TRBV19
TGTGCCAGTAGTAGAAGACTAGCGGGGTCAGCAGATACGCAGTATTTT
CASSRRLAGSADTQYF
>TRBJ2-1|.|TRBD2|TRBV19
TGTGCCAGTAGTATCCAATTCGGGACTAGCGGGAGGTATGAGCAGTTCTTC
CASSIQFGTSGRYEQFF
>TRBJ2-7|.|TRBD2|TRBV5-8
TGTGCCAGCAGCTTGGTGACTAGCGGGAGGGTCCGCGAGCAGTACTTC
CASSLVTSGRVREQYF
>TRBJ2-7|.|TRBD2|TRBV19
TGTGCCAGTAGCACGGGACTAGCGCACGAGCAGTACTTC
CASSTGLAHEQYF
>TRBJ2-6|.|TRBD1|TRBV7-3
TGTGCCAGCAGGGCAGGGGGCTCTGGGGCCAACGTCCTGACTTTC
CASRAGGSGANVLTF
>TRBJ2-1|.|.|TRBV6-1
TGTGCCAGCAGTGCTTCAAGGAGGGGGGCGCCAGGGGATGAGCAGTTCTTC
CASSASRRGAPGDEQFF
>TRBJ2-1|.|TRBD1|TRBV5-1
TGCGCCAGCAGCTTGGAGGACAGGGGGACTAATGAGCAGTTCTTC
CASSLEDRGTNEQFF
>TRBJ2-7|.|.|TRBV7-2
TGTGCCAGCAGCTTAGTAGGAGGGCAGCCTCCCCGACTATCCGAGCAGTACTTC
CASSLVGGQPPRLSEQYF
>TRBJ1-5|once|TRBD1|TRBV19
TGTGCCAGACCGACAGGGTCGATCCGGGGAAGCAATCAGCCCCAGCATTTT
CARPTGSIRGSNQPQHF